The source of this T cell receptor beta chain is a study of blood T cell repertoires in COVID-19. The data were produced by immunoSEQ multiplex PCR, yet TCRdb's version contains in-frame clones alone and is incomplete. The top ten clones hold about 4% of a sample with roughly 130,000 clones, around nine tenths of them seen once. In germline, CDR1 is SNHLY, CDR2 FYNNEI. V lost 8 bases, J lost 1 base, and 6 bases lay in between. The CDR3 totals 11 residues. This clonotype originated in a man aged 50 or older with active COVID-19. The sample consisted of peripheral blood. V usage is TRBV2 and J usage is TRBJ2-7; D remains ambiguous. The CDR3 sequence: CASSFSYEQYF. DNA for the CDR3: TGTGCCAGCTCCTTTTCCTACGAGCAGTACTTC. The variable domain in full, completed from reference TRBV2 and TRBJ2-7, reads EPEVTQTPSHQVTQMGQEVILRCVPISNHLYFYWYRQILGQKVEFLVSFYNNEISEKSEIFDDQFSVERPDGSNFTLKIRSTKLEDSAMYFCASSFSYEQYFGPGTRLTVT.